These 26 T cell receptor beta chains originate from one sample sequenced in a study of cytomegalovirus exposure and HLA in healthy donors (dated by TCRdb to the late 2010s). Library prep was done by the immunoSEQ multiplex PCR assay. TCRdb stores this immuneACCESS table with in-frame sequences only. Part of the clones is absent; in the studies checked, under half of the shortfall reflects unresolved V genes, and no reason is known for the rest. The sample table records more than 60,000 clones; approximately 90% of these occur just once. Approximately 1.5% of the sample comes from the top ten. The sample comprised PBMCs. These receptors came from a woman aged 18-29 years in good health and CMV-seronegative.

J is TRBJ2-1 and V is TRBV5-1; D is possibly TRBD2 (6 bases). V gave up 0 bases and J gave up 0 bases, with 10 bases separating them. The CDR3 totals 16 residues. Looked up from germline, CDR1 is SGHRS and CDR2 is YFSETQ. CDR3 in amino acids: CASSLVGGSSYNEQFF. The DNA of the CDR3 is TGCGCCAGCAGCTTGGTTGGGGGGAGCTCCTACAATGAGCAGTTCTTC.

This clone was detected a few times. The rearrangement links TRBV4-3 to TRBJ1-6, with D maybe TRBD1 (6 bases). The V gene lost 0 bases and the J gene lost 10 bases, with 7 bases spanning the gap. This CDR3 is 13 amino acids long. Germline CDR1 is LGHNA and CDR2 is YSLEER. The CDR3 here is CASSQDRGSPLHF. For the CDR3, the DNA is TGCGCCAGCAGCCAAGACAGGGGCTCACCCCTCCACTTT.

The chain couples TRBV9 to TRBJ2-3, with D possibly matching TRBD2 (5 bases). The CDR3 totals 14 residues. Germline CDR1 and CDR2: SGDLS and YYNGEE. Trimming left V 5 bases short and J 1 base short, with 11 bases between. The CDR3 bases are TGTGCCAGCAGGAGGGATTGGGGCACAGATACGCAGTATTTT. Its protein is CASRRDWGTDTQYF. Variable domain in full (rest from reference TRBV9 and TRBJ2-3): DSGVTQTPKHLITATGQRVTLRCSPRSGDLSVYWYQQSLDQGLQFLIQYYNGEERAKGNILERFSAQQFPDLHSELNLSSLELGDSALYFCASRRDWGTDTQYFGPGTRLTVL.

The chain carries TRBV2 and TRBJ1-5, with TRBD1 identical over 10 bases. Germline-derived CDR1 and CDR2 are SNHLY and FYNNEI. The ends lost 8 bases at V and 3 bases at J; junction bases unmatched: 4. This CDR3 spans 14 amino acids. CDR3 sequence reads: CASWTGGYNQPQHF. For the CDR3, the DNA is TGTGCCAGCTGGACAGGGGGATACAATCAGCCCCAGCATTTT.

V and J are TRBV9 and TRBJ2-1; 7 bases are shared with TRBD2. Losses at the gene ends were 0 bases for V and 4 bases for J; bases not matched to a gene: 1. This CDR3 contains 14 residues. Germline V gene lookup returns CDR1 SGDLS and CDR2 YYNGEE. Here the CDR3 DNA reads TGTGCCAGCAGCGTAGGGGGAGGGTACAATGAGCAGTTCTTC. Translating gives CASSVGGGYNEQFF.

The chain is built from TRBV28 and TRBJ2-3; TRBD1 aligns across 7 bases. Germline CDR1 and CDR2: MDHEN and SYDVKM. Trimming removed 6 bases from V and 8 bases from J; junction bases left unmatched: 11. The CDR3 is made up of 14 amino acids. The CDR3 region is CASSPTTGRGTQYF. The CDR3 bases are TGTGCCAGCAGCCCCACGACAGGGCGCGGTACGCAGTATTTT.

This clone was picked up a small number of times. J is TRBJ2-7 and V is TRBV19, with D possibly matching TRBD1 (6 bases). The CDR3 totals 14 residues. Trimming cost V 11 bases and J 5 bases, with 22 bases left between them. Per the germline V gene, CDR1 is LNHDA and CDR2 is SQIVND (reference sequence). The CDR3 loop reads CAAGGQPLFDEQYF. The CDR3 nucleotides read TGTGCCGCTGGGGGCCAGCCACTTTTCGACGAGCAGTACTTC.

The CDR3 DNA sequence: TGTGCCAGCGGACTAGTCCCCAATGAGCAGTTCTTC. This codes for CASGLVPNEQFF. The V call is TRBV27, the J call TRBJ2-1; 7 bases are shared with TRBD2. The junction had 4 bases not matched to a gene; V was cut back by 8 bases and J by 6 bases. Germline V gene data show CDR1 as MNHEY and CDR2 as SMNVEV (reference sequence). This CDR3 contains 12 residues.

The chain combines TRBV28 with TRBJ1-1, with TRBD1 matching over 7 bases. V lost 8 bases to trimming and J lost 7 bases; unmatched junction nucleotides: 13. The CDR3 loop spans 14 amino acids. CDR1 MDHEN and CDR2 SYDVKM come from the germline V gene. The CDR3, as DNA: TGTGCCAGCGGCGGGTACAGGGGACCTAATGAAGCTTTCTTT. Protein: CASGGYRGPNEAFF.

This clone was counted a few times. CDR3 protein: CAGGGSYPSTDTQYF. The CDR3 bases are TGTGCCGGCGGAGGGAGTTACCCTAGCACAGATACGCAGTATTTT. The rearrangement links TRBV28 to TRBJ2-3; perhaps TRBD2 as D (6 bases). The CDR3 is made up of 15 amino acids. The ends were cut back, 11 bases at V and 0 bases at J, with 18 bases in the middle. Germline V gene data show CDR1 as MDHEN and CDR2 as SYDVKM.

V is TRBV5-1 and J is TRBJ2-7; 12 positions match TRBD1. After removal of 0 bases from V and 2 bases from J, the junction contained 24 bases not matched to a gene. CDR3 length: 23 residues. Germline V gives CDR1 SGHRS, CDR2 YFSETQ. The CDR3, as DNA: TGCGCCAGCAGCTTGGTGATTAACTTCCCGGGACAGGGGGCCGGTAGACCGACCTACGAGCAGTACTTC. This encodes CASSLVINFPGQGAGRPTYEQYF.

DNA for the CDR3: TGCAGTGCCGTAGCAGGGAAGCAGTACTTC. Translated: CSAVAGKQYF. The chain uses TRBV20-1 and TRBJ2-7, with D tentatively TRBD1 (5 bases). The V end lost 6 bases, the J end lost 8 bases, and 11 bases lay between the germline ends. The CDR3 is made up of 10 amino acids. Germline assignment: CDR1 DFQATT and CDR2 SNEGSKA (reference sequence).

The chain recombines TRBV6-1 with TRBJ1-4, with D perhaps TRBD1 (5 bases). CDR3 length: 14 residues. The germline V gene encodes CDR1 MNHNS and CDR2 SASEGT. V lost 1 base, J lost 4 bases, and 7 bases lay in between. This CDR3 reads CASSEDGGNEKLFF. The CDR3 nucleotides are TGTGCCAGCAGTGAAGACGGGGGTAATGAAAAACTGTTTTTT.

The rearrangement joins TRBV9 to TRBJ2-3; the match to TRBD2 covers 7 bases. After removal of 3 bases from V and 3 bases from J, the junction contained 7 bases not matched to a gene. CDR3 size: 15 residues. Germline V gene sequence: CDR1 SGDLS, CDR2 YYNGEE. CDR3 coding DNA: TGTGCCAGCAGCGCATTTCGCGGGGGAACAGATACGCAGTATTTT. Translation gives CASSAFRGGTDTQYF.

The chain combines TRBV2 with TRBJ1-1, with D possibly being TRBD1 (5 bases). V lost 7 bases and J lost 0, with 15 bases in between. The germline V gene has CDR1 SNHLY and CDR2 FYNNEI. There are 15 residues in the CDR3. Written as DNA, the CDR3 is TGTGCCAGCACTCCGGGGGAACGTGTGAACACTGAAGCTTTCTTT. It specifies CASTPGERVNTEAFF.

J is TRBJ2-7 and V is TRBV29-1; tentatively, D is TRBD2 (6 bases). The CDR3 totals 13 residues. Trimming pared 7 bases from V and 0 bases from J, leaving 13 bases between. The germline V gene has CDR1 SQVTM and CDR2 ANQGSEA. CDR3: CSAARDSSYEQYF. The CDR3 DNA reads TGCAGCGCCGCCCGGGACTCCTCCTACGAGCAGTACTTC.

This clone was recorded only once. The CDR3 reads CASGSRVGNEQFF. The CDR3 nucleotides are TGCGCCAGCGGCTCCAGGGTAGGCAATGAGCAGTTCTTC. This rearrangement joins TRBV5-1 to TRBJ2-1; tentatively, D is TRBD1 (5 bases). This CDR3 has 13 residues. The germline V and J ends were trimmed by 7 bases and 6 bases, with 14 bases remaining between them. Germline CDR1 SGHRS, CDR2 YFSETQ.

The chain recombines TRBV18 with TRBJ1-5; 7 nucleotides agree with TRBD1. The CDR3 is 16 residues long. The trim removed 2 bases at V and 6 bases at J, leaving 10 bases unmatched. From germline, CDR1 is KGHSH and CDR2 LQKENI. The chain's CDR3 is CASSPFRGQFSQPQHF. CDR3 DNA: TGTGCCAGCTCACCATTTCGGGGACAGTTCAGTCAGCCCCAGCATTTT.

DNA of the CDR3: TGTGCCAGCAGCTTTGCCCAGCGGGGGGGGAATGAGCAGTTCTTC. It codes for CASSFAQRGGNEQFF. The rearrangement uses TRBV7-9 and TRBJ2-1, with 10 positions matching TRBD2. The CDR3 runs 15 residues. Per the germline V gene, CDR1 is SEHNR and CDR2 is FQNEAQ (reference sequence). The junction had 6 bases not matched to a gene; V was cut back by 3 bases and J by 7 bases.

The chain couples TRBV30 to TRBJ1-6; D possibly corresponds to TRBD1 (5 bases). V lost 0 bases and J 0 bases, leaving 15 bases between the germline ends. Per germline, CDR1 GTSNPN and CDR2 SVGIG (reference sequence). The CDR3 is made up of 18 amino acids. CDR3 loop: CAWSVPGTWGSYNSPLHF. CDR3 nucleotides: TGTGCCTGGAGTGTACCCGGGACTTGGGGCTCCTATAATTCACCCCTCCACTTT.

The rearrangement uses TRBV6-5 and TRBJ2-7, with TRBD1 matching 11 bases. With 5 bases clipped from V and 4 bases from J, the junction kept 7 bases outside the gene matches. The germline V gene has CDR1 MNHEY and CDR2 SVGAGI. The CDR3 is made up of 15 amino acids. The CDR3 sequence is CASSQIGTGGYEQYF. CDR3 in DNA: TGTGCCAGCAGTCAAATTGGGACAGGGGGGTACGAGCAGTACTTC.

The chain joins TRBV19 to TRBJ2-2, with D unclear. V lost 3 bases and J 5 bases, leaving 13 bases between the germline ends. The CDR3 spans 15 residues. Germline V gene sequence: CDR1 LNHDA, CDR2 SQIVND (reference sequence). In nucleotides, the CDR3 is TGTGCCAGTAGTATTCAAGCGAAGTCGACCGGGGAGCTGTTTTTT. Encoded protein: CASSIQAKSTGELFF.

This chain connects TRBV5-1 to TRBJ2-3; TRBD2 matches at 7 bases. J was trimmed by 4 bases and V by 0 bases; bases with no gene match: 8. Germline V gene data show CDR1 as SGHRS and CDR2 as YFSETQ. CDR3 length: 16 amino acids. This CDR3 reads CASSLVGGSPPDTQYF. CDR3 DNA: TGCGCCAGCAGCTTGGTCGGCGGGAGCCCCCCAGATACGCAGTATTTT. Based on the CDR3 plus reference TRBV5-1 and TRBJ2-3, the full variable domain is KAGVTQTPRYLIKTRGQQVTLSCSPISGHRSVSWYQQTPGQGLQFLFEYFSETQRNKGNFPGRFSGRQFSNSRSEMNVSTLELGDSALYLCASSLVGGSPPDTQYFGPGTRLTVL.

The J gene is TRBJ2-2, the V gene TRBV15; tentative D call: TRBD1 (5 bases). This CDR3 contains 13 residues. Germline assignment: CDR1 LNHNV and CDR2 YYDKDF (reference sequence). The V end was cut by 0 bases, the J end by 7 bases, with 6 bases between. CDR3 in DNA: TGTGCCACCAGCAGAGACCAGGGCGGGGAGCTGTTTTTT. Its translation is CATSRDQGGELFF.

In this sample, this clone turned up once. CDR3 DNA sequence: TGCGCCAGCAGCCAAGAACGATTGCGTGAAAAACTGTTTTTT. Translation gives CASSQERLREKLFF. V usage is TRBV4-3 and J usage is TRBJ1-4; no firm D call. The germline V gene has CDR1 LGHNA and CDR2 YSLEER. CDR3 length: 14 amino acids. Trimming took off 0 bases at V and 7 bases at J, with 9 bases between the two ends.

The J gene is TRBJ1-2, the V gene TRBV7-9; possible D gene TRBD1, 5 bases. The V gene lost 5 bases and the J gene lost 1 base, with 11 bases spanning the gap. Germline V gene sequence: CDR1 SEHNR, CDR2 FQNEAQ (reference sequence). The CDR3 totals 14 residues. For the CDR3, the DNA is TGTGCCAGCAGCCCACGACAGTTTAACTATGGCTACACCTTC. Protein: CASSPRQFNYGYTF.